The next 23 T cell receptor beta chains were all read from a single sample in a study of T cell responses to AZD1222 COVID-19 vaccine. Some clones are missing from TCRdb's copy, which holds only in-frame ones; the method was immunoSEQ multiplex PCR. In the table there are about 180,000 clones, approximately 95% of which are singletons. Source: peripheral blood, taken 28 days after the second dose of the MenACWY control vaccine. The source of these receptors is an adult who received the MenACWY meningococcal vaccine as a control.

This sequence joins TRBV7-9 and TRBJ1-2; 8 positions match TRBD1. CDR3 length: 17 residues. CDR1 SEHNR and CDR2 FQNEAQ come from the germline V gene (reference sequence). J was trimmed by 3 bases and V by 6 bases; bases with no gene match: 15. The CDR3 DNA follows: TGTGCCAGCAGAACCGGGGCAGGGGGCTTTCCTGACTATGGCTACACCTTC. Amino acid sequence: CASRTGAGGFPDYGYTF.

The V call is TRBV6-6, the J call TRBJ1-2, with unresolved D. The CDR3 is 14 amino acids. Germline V gene data show CDR1 as MNHNY and CDR2 as SVGAGI (reference sequence). Trimming pared 0 bases from V and 12 bases from J, leaving 17 bases between. CDR3 in amino acids: CASSYSQRGITHTF. The CDR3 region has the DNA TGTGCCAGCAGTTACTCCCAAAGAGGTATTACGCACACCTTC.

This chain joins TRBV11-2 and TRBJ2-1, with 15 bases aligning to TRBD2. The CDR3 extends over 16 amino acids. V lost 4 bases, J lost 7 bases, and 5 bases stayed unmatched. CDR1 is SGHAT, CDR2 FQNNGV, per germline. The CDR3 DNA follows: TGTGCCAGCAGCTCCGGACTAGCGGGGGGGGCTAATGAGCAGTTCTTC. It encodes CASSSGLAGGANEQFF.

This clone is a singleton in its sample. The rearrangement links TRBV3-1 (or the pseudogene TRBV3-2) to TRBJ1-2; 7 positions agree with TRBD1. V shed 5 bases and J 2 bases; nucleotides not matched to a gene: 11. This CDR3 is built from 16 residues. Germline CDR1 reads LGHDT; CDR2 reads YNNKEL (reference sequence). CDR3 amino acids: CASSYWVQGSNYGYTF. Here the CDR3 DNA reads TGTGCCAGCAGCTACTGGGTACAGGGGTCGAACTATGGCTACACCTTC.

This clone was counted a single time. The V call is TRBV7-8, the J call TRBJ2-1, with D maybe TRBD1 (8 bases). Trimming pared 5 bases from V and 6 bases from J, leaving 14 bases between. CDR3 length: 14 residues. Germline loops: CDR1 SGHVS, CDR2 FQNEAQ. CDR3 protein: CASSPYRGGNEQFF. CDR3 DNA: TGTGCCAGCAGCCCATACAGGGGGGGCAATGAGCAGTTCTTC.

The rearrangement links TRBV12-3 or TRBV12-4 to TRBJ2-5; the D gene is possibly TRBD2 (6 bases). The CDR3 is 13 amino acids. Deletions cut 3 bases from V and 4 bases from J, with 9 bases between. This CDR3 reads CASSFREVETQYF. The DNA for the CDR3 is TGTGCCAGCAGTTTCAGGGAGGTAGAGACCCAGTACTTC.

This chain joins TRBV18 and TRBJ1-2; 9 nucleotides agree with TRBD1. The junction had 9 bases not matched to a gene; V was cut back by 2 bases and J by 2 bases. The CDR3 covers 17 residues. CDR1 is KGHSH and CDR2 is LQKENI in the germline V gene. The CDR3 nucleotides are TGTGCCAGCTCACCAACGGGGACAGGGTTCGTCAACTATGGCTACACCTTC. Translating gives CASSPTGTGFVNYGYTF.

The chain uses TRBV7-2 and TRBJ1-1; 7 nucleotides line up with TRBD1. Trimming cost V 4 bases and J 1 base; bases outside gene matches: 3. This CDR3 region has 14 residues. Germline CDR1 is SGHTA and CDR2 is FQGNSA. CDR3 residues: CASSSQGRNTEAFF. The CDR3 DNA sequence: TGTGCCAGCAGCTCACAGGGGAGGAACACTGAAGCTTTCTTT.

The table lists this clone with a count of one. The rearrangement uses TRBV7-2 and TRBJ1-4, with TRBD1 identical over 8 bases. The length of the CDR3 is 16 residues. The V gene's germline CDR1 is SGHTA and CDR2 FQGNSA. V was pared by 3 bases and J by 5 bases, with 8 bases of the junction left unmatched. The CDR3 protein is CASSFSLGQGNEKLFF. The CDR3 DNA sequence: TGTGCCAGCAGCTTCTCCCTAGGACAGGGAAATGAAAAACTGTTTTTT.

The chain has TRBV27 and TRBJ1-1; D might be TRBD1 (6 bases). From germline, CDR1 is MNHEY and CDR2 SMNVEV (reference sequence). The ends were cut back, 3 bases at V and 1 base at J, with 12 bases in the middle. This CDR3 spans 15 amino acids. CDR3 in DNA: TGTGCCAGCAGTTTCTCCGGGACATGGAACACTGAAGCTTTCTTT. It encodes CASSFSGTWNTEAFF.

This sequence joins TRBV5-4 and TRBJ1-1; 9 bases agree with TRBD1. The CDR3 has 14 amino acids. Trimming at V came to 5 bases and at J to 2 bases, leaving 4 bases not matched to a gene. The germline V gene has CDR1 SGHNT and CDR2 YYREEE (reference sequence). In DNA, the CDR3 is TGTGCCAGCAGTTTACAGGGGGCCAACACTGAAGCTTTCTTT. It translates to CASSLQGANTEAFF.

This chain connects TRBV5-1 to TRBJ2-7, with TRBD1 matching 8 bases. The CDR3 is 15 residues long. J lost 2 bases, V lost 4 bases, and 8 bases had no gene match. Germline-derived CDR1 and CDR2 are SGHRS and YFSETQ. This CDR3 is CASSRLTGDTYEQYF. CDR3 DNA sequence: TGCGCCAGCAGCCGTCTGACAGGGGATACCTACGAGCAGTACTTC.

The chain couples TRBV5-1 to TRBJ1-5; TRBD1 matches at 8 bases. Germline V CDR1 and CDR2: SGHRS, YFSETQ. V shed 4 bases and J 6 bases; nucleotides not matched to a gene: 3. This CDR3 comprises 13 residues. CDR3 DNA sequence: TGCGCCAGCAGCGACAGGGGAGGTCAGCCCCAGCATTTT. As protein: CASSDRGGQPQHF.

The chain joins TRBV28 to TRBJ1-1; TRBD1 matches 7 bases. CDR1 is MDHEN, CDR2 SYDVKM, per germline. This CDR3 region has 19 residues. V lost 3 bases to trimming and J lost 4 bases; unmatched junction nucleotides: 20. The CDR3: CASSFFRPELGGGRTEAFF. The DNA for the CDR3 is TGTGCCAGCAGTTTTTTCCGACCAGAGTTAGGGGGCGGGCGCACTGAAGCTTTCTTT.

The gene calls are TRBV5-8 and TRBJ1-1; the D is unclear. Germline CDR1 SGHTS, CDR2 YDEGEE. Trimming pared 2 bases from V and 4 bases from J, leaving 9 bases between. This CDR3 has 13 amino acids. The CDR3 here is CASSLLEGTEAFF. The CDR3 DNA follows: TGTGCCAGCAGCTTACTTGAGGGCACTGAAGCTTTCTTT.

The chain combines TRBV28 with TRBJ2-7; weak D call: TRBD1 (6 bases). The ends were cut back, 5 bases at V and 4 bases at J, with 21 bases in the middle. Germline assignment: CDR1 MDHEN and CDR2 SYDVKM. The CDR3 sequence is 16 residues long. The CDR3 region has the DNA TGTGCCAGCAGTGGGGGCAGCGCCGCGTCCATATACGAGCAGTACTTC. Its protein is CASSGGSAASIYEQYF.

The chain joins TRBV4-1 to TRBJ1-4; D call uncertain. Germline values: CDR1 MGHRA, CDR2 YSYEKL. Trimming removed 1 base at V and 3 bases at J, with 3 bases between. This CDR3 has 13 amino acids. The CDR3 reads CASSQVANEKLFF. CDR3 bases: TGCGCCAGCAGCCAAGTGGCTAATGAAAAACTGTTTTTT.

This chain uses TRBV30 with TRBJ2-7; 7 bases line up with TRBD2. V was pared by 3 bases and J by 0 bases, with 8 bases of the junction left unmatched. CDR1 is GTSNPN and CDR2 is SVGIG in the germline V gene (reference sequence). CDR3 length: 15 residues. The CDR3 nucleotides are TGTGCCTGGAGCCCTAGCGGATTAAGCTCCTACGAGCAGTACTTC. Encoded protein: CAWSPSGLSSYEQYF.

This clone occurred once. V and J are TRBV9 and TRBJ2-2; the D is unclear. V was clipped by 5 bases and J by 4 bases, with 6 bases between them. This CDR3 has 12 residues. Per the germline V gene, CDR1 is SGDLS and CDR2 is YYNGEE. The CDR3 DNA sequence: TGTGCCAGCAGTCTAGGCACCGGGGAGCTGTTTTTT. Amino acid sequence: CASSLGTGELFF.

The chain is built from TRBV7-2 and TRBJ2-1, with D hard to call. V shed 3 bases and J shed 9 bases, with 0 bases lying between them. This CDR3 has 9 amino acids. Looked up from germline, CDR1 is SGHTA and CDR2 is FQGNSA. CDR3 sequence: CASSFEQFF. DNA of the CDR3: TGTGCCAGCAGCTTTGAGCAGTTCTTC.

This clone appeared a single time. The V call is TRBV7-6, the J call TRBJ2-7; D perhaps matches TRBD1 (5 bases). The CDR3 consists of 12 residues. V was clipped by 2 bases and J by 4 bases, with 6 bases between them. Germline CDR1 and CDR2: SGHVS and FNYEAQ. CDR3 DNA: TGTGCCAGCAGCTTAAAGGGGTACGAGCAGTACTTC. The encoded protein is CASSLKGYEQYF.

The rearrangement uses TRBV4-1 and TRBJ1-2; D possibly corresponds to TRBD1 (6 bases). The CDR3 is made up of 15 amino acids. Germline V gene sequence: CDR1 MGHRA, CDR2 YSYEKL. The V end was cut by 0 bases, the J end by 5 bases, with 13 bases between. Here the CDR3 reads CASSQDTQGSYGYTF. The CDR3, as DNA: TGCGCCAGCAGCCAAGATACACAGGGATCATATGGCTACACCTTC.

The chain joins TRBV4-2 to TRBJ2-5; 9 positions match TRBD1. V lost 4 bases to trimming and J lost 5 bases; unmatched junction nucleotides: 5. Germline V CDR1 and CDR2: LGHNA, YNFKEQ. The CDR3 totals 14 residues. In DNA, the CDR3 is TGTGCCAGCAGCCCGACAGGGGGGACGGAGACCCAGTACTTC. Its protein is CASSPTGGTETQYF.